The following is a TCR beta chain sequence with its context. V was clipped by 0 bases and J by 7 bases; unmatched bases: 4. The CDR3 totals 15 residues. Germline values: CDR1 SGHRS, CDR2 YFSETQ. The sample is drawn from a study of blood T cell repertoires in COVID-19. Study overall: Both acute and convalescent COVID-19 samples were obtained from the United States, Italy and Spain. From T cells, B-cell-depleted T cells, or PBMCs came the material, which was cDNA or gDNA.

Methods used by the authors: The authors estimated nucleated cell counts from reference gene primer amplification. Data came from immunoSEQ multiplex PCR; TCRdb stores just in-frame clones and leaves some out. The V and J calls and the clone size are those of that table, but D and trimming were determined from the DNA. The sample yields about 40,000 clones, about 85% seen once. V is TRBV5-1 and J is TRBJ1-6, with 7 bases lining up with TRBD1. Sample: peripheral blood. The receptor was isolated from a man in his 60s with acute or convalescent COVID-19. The CDR3 here is CASSLEGARNSPLHF. The DNA of the CDR3 is TGCGCCAGCAGCTTGGAGGGGGCTCGGAATTCACCCCTCCACTTT.